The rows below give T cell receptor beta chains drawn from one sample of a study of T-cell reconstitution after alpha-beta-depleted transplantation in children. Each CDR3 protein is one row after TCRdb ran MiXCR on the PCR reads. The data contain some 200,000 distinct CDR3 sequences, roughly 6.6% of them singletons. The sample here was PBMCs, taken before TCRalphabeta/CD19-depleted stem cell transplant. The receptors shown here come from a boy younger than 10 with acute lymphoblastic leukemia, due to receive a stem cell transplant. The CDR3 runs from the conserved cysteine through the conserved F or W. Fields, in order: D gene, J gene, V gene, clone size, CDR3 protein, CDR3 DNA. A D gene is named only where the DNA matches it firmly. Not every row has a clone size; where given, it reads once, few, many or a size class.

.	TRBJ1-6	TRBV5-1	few	CASSLGDRVSSPLHF	TGCGCCAGCAGCTTGGGGGACCGGGTGTCGTCCCCCCTCCACTTT
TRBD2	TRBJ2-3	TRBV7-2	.	CASSLEGGGGTDTQYF	TGTGCCAGCAGCTTAGAGGGCGGGGGGGGCACAGATACGCAGTATTTT
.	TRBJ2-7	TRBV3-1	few	CASSQDSPRGSLYEQYF	TGTGCCAGCAGCCAAGATTCACCGCGCGGGTCGTTATACGAGCAGTACTTC
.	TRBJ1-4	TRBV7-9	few	CASRVREAEKLFF	TGTGCCAGCAGGGTTAGAGAGGCCGAGAAACTGTTTTTT
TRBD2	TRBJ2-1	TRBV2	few	CASRVAGSSYNEQFF	TGTGCCAGCAGAGTAGCGGGAAGCTCCTACAATGAGCAGTTCTTC
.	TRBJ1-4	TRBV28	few	CASSSQGGSTNEKLFF	TGTGCCAGCAGTTCCCAAGGGGGGTCAACTAATGAAAAACTGTTTTTT
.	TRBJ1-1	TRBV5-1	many	CASSLVVAAGTEAFF	TGCGCCAGCAGCTTGGTCGTCGCGGCGGGGACTGAAGCTTTCTTT
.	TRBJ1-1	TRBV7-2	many	CASSSPTGPNTEAFF	TGTGCCAGCAGCTCCCCCACGGGCCCGAACACTGAAGCTTTCTTT
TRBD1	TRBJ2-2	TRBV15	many	CATSTPGQLNTGELFF	TGTGCCACCAGCACCCCGGGACAGCTTAACACCGGGGAGCTGTTTTTT
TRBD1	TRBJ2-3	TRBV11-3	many	CASSSRQGTDTQYF	TGTGCCAGCAGCTCAAGACAGGGGACAGATACGCAGTATTTT
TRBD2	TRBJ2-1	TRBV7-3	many	CASSLRASGGPYNEQFF	TGTGCCAGCAGCTTAAGAGCTAGCGGGGGGCCCTACAATGAGCAGTTCTTC
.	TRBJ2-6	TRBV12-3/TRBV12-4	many	CASRVDSSGANVLTF	TGTGCCAGCAGGGTCGACAGCTCTGGGGCCAACGTCCTGACTTTC
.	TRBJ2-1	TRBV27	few	CASSIEEEDEQFF	TGTGCCAGCAGTATAGAGGAAGAGGATGAGCAGTTCTTC
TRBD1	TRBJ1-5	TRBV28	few	CASSPLSDINRGANQPQHF	TGTGCCAGCAGCCCATTATCGGATATCAACAGGGGGGCCAATCAGCCCCAGCATTTT
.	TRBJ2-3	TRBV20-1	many	CSAVTRGDTQYF	TGCAGTGCGGTGACTAGAGGAGATACGCAGTATTTT
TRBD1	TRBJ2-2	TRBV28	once	CASRTGKGAGGELFF	TGTGCCAGCAGGACAGGGAAGGGGGCCGGGGGGGAGCTGTTTTTT
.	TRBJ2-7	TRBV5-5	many	CASSLAGTDYEQYF	TGTGCCAGCAGCTTGGCCGGGACTGACTACGAGCAGTACTTC
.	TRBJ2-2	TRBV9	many	CASSVSDLNTGELFF	TGTGCCAGCAGCGTAAGCGATTTGAACACCGGGGAGCTGTTTTTT
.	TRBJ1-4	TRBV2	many	CASTAVATNEKLFF	TGTGCCAGCACCGCAGTTGCAACTAATGAAAAACTGTTTTTT
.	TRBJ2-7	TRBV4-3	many	CASSQSVSNEQYF	TGCGCCAGCAGCCAATCGGTGTCAAACGAGCAGTACTTC
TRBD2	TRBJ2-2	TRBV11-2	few	CASSPLSGKRAGELFF	TGTGCCAGCAGCCCATTGAGCGGGAAGAGAGCCGGGGAGCTGTTTTTT
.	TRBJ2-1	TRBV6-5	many	CASSYLDRFYNEQFF	TGTGCCAGCAGTTATCTCGACAGGTTCTACAATGAGCAGTTCTTC
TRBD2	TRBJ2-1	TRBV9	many	CASSDNPGRGVYNEQFF	TGTGCCAGCAGCGACAACCCAGGGCGGGGGGTTTACAATGAGCAGTTCTTC
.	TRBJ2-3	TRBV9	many	CASSVGGRDTQYF	TGTGCCAGCAGCGTAGGGGGCAGGGATACGCAGTATTTT
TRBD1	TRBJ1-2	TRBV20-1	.	CSALRQGANYGYTF	TGCAGTGCTCTGCGACAGGGGGCCAACTATGGCTACACCTTC
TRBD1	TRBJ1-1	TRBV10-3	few	CAISEKDRASPEAFF	TGTGCCATCAGTGAGAAGGACAGGGCGAGTCCTGAAGCTTTCTTT
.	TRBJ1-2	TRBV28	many	CASSPGQPYGYTF	TGTGCCAGCAGCCCCGGACAGCCCTATGGCTACACCTTC
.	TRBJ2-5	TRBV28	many	CASRYGQETQYF	TGTGCCAGTCGATATGGGCAAGAGACCCAGTACTTC